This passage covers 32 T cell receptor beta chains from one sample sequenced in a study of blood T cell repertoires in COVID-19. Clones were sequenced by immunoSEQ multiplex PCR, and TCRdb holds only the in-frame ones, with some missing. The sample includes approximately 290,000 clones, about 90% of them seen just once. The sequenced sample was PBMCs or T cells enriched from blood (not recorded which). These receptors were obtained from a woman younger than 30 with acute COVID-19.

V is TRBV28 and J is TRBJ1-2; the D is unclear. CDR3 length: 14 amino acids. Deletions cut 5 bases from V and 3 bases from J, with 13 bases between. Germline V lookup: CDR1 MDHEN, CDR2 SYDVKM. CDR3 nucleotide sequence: TGTGCCAGCAGTCCGCCAAGGACTGACTATGGCTACACCTTC. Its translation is CASSPPRTDYGYTF.

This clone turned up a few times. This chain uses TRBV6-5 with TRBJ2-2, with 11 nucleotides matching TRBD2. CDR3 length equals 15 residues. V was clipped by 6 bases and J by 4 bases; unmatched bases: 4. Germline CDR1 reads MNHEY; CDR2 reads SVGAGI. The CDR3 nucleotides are TGTGCCAGCAGATCCGGGACTAGCGGCACCGGGGAGCTGTTTTTT. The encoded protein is CASRSGTSGTGELFF.

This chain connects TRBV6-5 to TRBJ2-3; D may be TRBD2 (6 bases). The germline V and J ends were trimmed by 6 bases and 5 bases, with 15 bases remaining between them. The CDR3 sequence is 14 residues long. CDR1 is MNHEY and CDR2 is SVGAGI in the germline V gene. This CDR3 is CASRPGGVGDTQYF. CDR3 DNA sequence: TGTGCCAGCAGACCCGGGGGAGTAGGAGATACGCAGTATTTT.

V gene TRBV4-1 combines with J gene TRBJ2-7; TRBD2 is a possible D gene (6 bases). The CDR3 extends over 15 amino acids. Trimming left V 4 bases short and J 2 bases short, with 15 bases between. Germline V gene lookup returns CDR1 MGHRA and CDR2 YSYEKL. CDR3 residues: CASSPSVGGAYEQYF. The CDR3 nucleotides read TGCGCCAGCAGCCCCTCTGTAGGAGGGGCCTACGAGCAGTACTTC.

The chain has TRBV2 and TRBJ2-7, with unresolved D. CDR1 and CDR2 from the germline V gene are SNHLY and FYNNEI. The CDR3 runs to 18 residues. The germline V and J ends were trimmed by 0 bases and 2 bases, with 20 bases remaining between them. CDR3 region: CASSEATGSNPFPYEQYF. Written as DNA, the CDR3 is TGTGCCAGCAGTGAAGCTACCGGTAGCAACCCCTTCCCCTACGAGCAGTACTTC. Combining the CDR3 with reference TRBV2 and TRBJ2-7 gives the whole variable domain EPEVTQTPSHQVTQMGQEVILRCVPISNHLYFYWYRQILGQKVEFLVSFYNNEISEKSEIFDDQFSVERPDGSNFTLKIRSTKLEDSAMYFCASSEATGSNPFPYEQYFGPGTRLTVT.

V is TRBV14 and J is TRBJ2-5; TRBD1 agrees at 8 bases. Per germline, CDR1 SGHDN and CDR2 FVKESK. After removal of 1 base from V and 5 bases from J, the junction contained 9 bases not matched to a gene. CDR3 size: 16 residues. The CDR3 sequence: CASSQVRTGRWETQYF. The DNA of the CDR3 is TGTGCCAGCAGCCAAGTTAGGACAGGGCGGTGGGAGACCCAGTACTTC. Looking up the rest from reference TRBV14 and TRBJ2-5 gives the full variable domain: EAGVTQFPSHSVIEKGQTVTLRCDPISGHDNLYWYRRVMGKEIKFLLHFVKESKQDESGMPNNRFLAERTGGTYSTLKVQPAELEDSGVYFCASSQVRTGRWETQYFGPGTRLLVL.

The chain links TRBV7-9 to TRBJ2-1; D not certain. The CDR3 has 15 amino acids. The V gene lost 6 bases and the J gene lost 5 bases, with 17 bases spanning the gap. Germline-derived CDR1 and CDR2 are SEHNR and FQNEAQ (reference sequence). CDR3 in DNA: TGTGCCAGCAGGATAACCGGGTTAGTCGACAATGAGCAGTTCTTC. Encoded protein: CASRITGLVDNEQFF.

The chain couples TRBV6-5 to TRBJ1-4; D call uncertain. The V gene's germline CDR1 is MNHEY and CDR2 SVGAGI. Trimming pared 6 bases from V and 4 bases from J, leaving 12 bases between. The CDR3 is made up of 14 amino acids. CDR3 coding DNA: TGTGCCAGCAGCGCCCTGCGACTTAATGAAAAACTGTTTTTT. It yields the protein CASSALRLNEKLFF.

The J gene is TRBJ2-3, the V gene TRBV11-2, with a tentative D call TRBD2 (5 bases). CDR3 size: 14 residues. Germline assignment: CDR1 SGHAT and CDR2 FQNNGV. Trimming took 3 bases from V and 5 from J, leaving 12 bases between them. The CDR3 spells CASSFAGAGDTQYF. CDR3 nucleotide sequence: TGTGCCAGCAGCTTTGCGGGCGCGGGAGATACGCAGTATTTT.

The CDR3 nucleotides are TGCAGCGTTACCGGGACAGGGGGAACGGTCGGGGAGCTGTTTTTT. Its protein is CSVTGTGGTVGELFF. V is TRBV29-1 and J is TRBJ2-2; 11 bases match TRBD1. V lost 5 bases to trimming and J lost 7 bases; unmatched junction nucleotides: 9. CDR3 length equals 15 residues. In germline, CDR1 is SQVTM, CDR2 ANQGSEA.

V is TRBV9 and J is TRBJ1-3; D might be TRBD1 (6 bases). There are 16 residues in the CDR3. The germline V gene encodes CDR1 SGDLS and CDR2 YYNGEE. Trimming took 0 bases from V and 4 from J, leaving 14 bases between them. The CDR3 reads CASSVGLGAGGNTIYF. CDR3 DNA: TGTGCCAGCAGCGTAGGGCTGGGGGCGGGCGGAAACACCATATATTTT.

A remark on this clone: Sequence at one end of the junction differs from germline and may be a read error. CDR3 nucleotides: TGTGCCAGCAGCTTAGAGCGGCTAGCGGGAGGGCTCTTC. Its translation: CASSLERLAGGLF. The chain combines TRBV7-2 with TRBJ2-1; 12 bases agree with TRBD2. Germline V gives CDR1 SGHTA, CDR2 FQGNSA. This CDR3 has 13 residues.

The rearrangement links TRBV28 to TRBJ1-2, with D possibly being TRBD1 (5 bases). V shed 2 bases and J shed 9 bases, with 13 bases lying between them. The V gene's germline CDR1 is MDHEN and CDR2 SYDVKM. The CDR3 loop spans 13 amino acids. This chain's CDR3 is CASSLTGTLSYTF. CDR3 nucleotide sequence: TGTGCCAGCAGTTTAACAGGAACTCTAAGCTACACCTTC.

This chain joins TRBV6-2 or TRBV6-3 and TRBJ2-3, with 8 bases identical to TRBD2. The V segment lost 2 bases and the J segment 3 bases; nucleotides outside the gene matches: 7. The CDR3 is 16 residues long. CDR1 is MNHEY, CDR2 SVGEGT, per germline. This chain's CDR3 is CASSYPAGVFTDTQYF. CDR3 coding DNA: TGTGCCAGCAGTTACCCAGCGGGAGTTTTTACAGATACGCAGTATTTT.

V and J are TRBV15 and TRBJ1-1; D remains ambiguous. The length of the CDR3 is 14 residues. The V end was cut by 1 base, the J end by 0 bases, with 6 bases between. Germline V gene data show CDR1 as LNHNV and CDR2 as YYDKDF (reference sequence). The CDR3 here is CATSRGGMNTEAFF. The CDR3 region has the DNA TGTGCCACCAGCAGAGGCGGGATGAACACTGAAGCTTTCTTT.

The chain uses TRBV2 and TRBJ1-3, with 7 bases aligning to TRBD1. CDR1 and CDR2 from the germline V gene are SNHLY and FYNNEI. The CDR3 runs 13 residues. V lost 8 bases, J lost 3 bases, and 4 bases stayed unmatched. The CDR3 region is CASRDSNGNTIYF. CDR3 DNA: TGTGCCAGCCGGGACAGTAATGGAAACACCATATATTTT.

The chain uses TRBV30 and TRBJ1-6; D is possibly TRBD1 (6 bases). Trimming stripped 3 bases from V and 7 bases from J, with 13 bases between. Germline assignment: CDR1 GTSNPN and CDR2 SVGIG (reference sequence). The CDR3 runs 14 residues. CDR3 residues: CAWSLGQLNSPLHF. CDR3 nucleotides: TGTGCCTGGAGCCTAGGACAGCTCAATTCACCCCTCCACTTT.

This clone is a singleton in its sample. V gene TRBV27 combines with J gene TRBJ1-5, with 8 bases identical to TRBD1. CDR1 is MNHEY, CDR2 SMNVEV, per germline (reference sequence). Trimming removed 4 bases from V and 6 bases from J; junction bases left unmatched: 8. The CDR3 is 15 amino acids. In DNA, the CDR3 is TGTGCCAGCAGTTACGGGGACAGGCCAACTCAGCCCCAGCATTTT. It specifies CASSYGDRPTQPQHF.

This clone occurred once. The CDR3 coding sequence is TGTGCCACCAGCAGAGGGACTAGCGGCGACAATGAGCAGTTCTTC. It translates to CATSRGTSGDNEQFF. V is TRBV15 and J is TRBJ2-1; 10 bases fit TRBD2. Germline V gene sequence: CDR1 LNHNV, CDR2 YYDKDF (reference sequence). The junction had 2 bases not matched to a gene; V was cut back by 1 base and J by 5 bases. This CDR3 contains 15 residues. The complete variable domain, with remaining parts taken from reference TRBV15 and TRBJ2-1, reads DAMVIQNPRYQVTQFGKPVTLSCSQTLNHNVMYWYQQKSSQAPKLLFHYYDKDFNNEADTPDNFQSRRPNTSFCFLDIRSPGLGDTAMYLCATSRGTSGDNEQFFGPGTRLTVL.

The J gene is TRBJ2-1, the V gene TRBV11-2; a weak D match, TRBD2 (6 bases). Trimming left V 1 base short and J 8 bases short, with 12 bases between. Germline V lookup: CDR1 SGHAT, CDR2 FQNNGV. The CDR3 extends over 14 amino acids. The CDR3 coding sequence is TGTGCCAGCAGCTTAGGACTAGATTCCCATGAGCAGTTCTTC. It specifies CASSLGLDSHEQFF.

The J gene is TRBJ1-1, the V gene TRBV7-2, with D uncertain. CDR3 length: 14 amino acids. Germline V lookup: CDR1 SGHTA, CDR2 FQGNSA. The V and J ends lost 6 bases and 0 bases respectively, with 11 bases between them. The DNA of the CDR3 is TGTGCCAGCAGACCTCTACCCATGAACACTGAAGCTTTCTTT. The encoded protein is CASRPLPMNTEAFF.

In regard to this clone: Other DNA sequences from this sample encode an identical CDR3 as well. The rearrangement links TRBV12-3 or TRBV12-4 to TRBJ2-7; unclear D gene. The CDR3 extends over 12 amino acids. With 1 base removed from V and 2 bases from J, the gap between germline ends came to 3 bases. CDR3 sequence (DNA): TGTGCCAGCAGTTTAGGAGCCTACGAGCAGTACTTC. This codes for CASSLGAYEQYF.

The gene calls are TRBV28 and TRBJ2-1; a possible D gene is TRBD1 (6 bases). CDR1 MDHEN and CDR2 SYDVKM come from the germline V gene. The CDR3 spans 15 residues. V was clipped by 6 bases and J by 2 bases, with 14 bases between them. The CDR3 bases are TGTGCCAGCAGACAGGGTGGGCCCCCCTACAATGAGCAGTTCTTC. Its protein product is CASRQGGPPYNEQFF.

The CDR3, as DNA: TGCAGCGTTGATCCCGGAGGACAGTCCTACGAGCAGTACTTC. Its translation: CSVDPGGQSYEQYF. The rearrangement joins TRBV29-1 to TRBJ2-7, with D maybe TRBD1 (6 bases). V lost 3 bases and J 1 base, leaving 13 bases between the germline ends. This CDR3 contains 14 residues. Looked up from germline, CDR1 is SQVTM and CDR2 is ANQGSEA.

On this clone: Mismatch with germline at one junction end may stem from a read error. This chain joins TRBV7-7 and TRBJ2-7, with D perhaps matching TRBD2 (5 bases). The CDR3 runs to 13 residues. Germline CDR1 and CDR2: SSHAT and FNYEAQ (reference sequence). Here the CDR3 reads CASSLAPGGEQYF. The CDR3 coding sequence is TGTGCTAGCAGCTTAGCGCCCGGCGGGGAGCAGTACTTC.

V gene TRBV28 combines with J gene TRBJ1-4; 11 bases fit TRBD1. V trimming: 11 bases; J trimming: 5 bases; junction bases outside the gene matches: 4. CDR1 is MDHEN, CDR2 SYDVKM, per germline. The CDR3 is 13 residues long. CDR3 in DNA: TGTGCCTACCGGGACAGGGGGAATGAAAAACTGTTTTTT. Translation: CAYRDRGNEKLFF. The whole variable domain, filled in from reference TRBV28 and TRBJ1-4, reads DVKVTQSSRYLVKRTGEKVFLECVQDMDHENMFWYRQDPGLGLRLIYFSYDVKMKEKGDIPEGYSVSREKKERFSLILESASTNQTSMYLCAYRDRGNEKLFFGSGTQLSVL.

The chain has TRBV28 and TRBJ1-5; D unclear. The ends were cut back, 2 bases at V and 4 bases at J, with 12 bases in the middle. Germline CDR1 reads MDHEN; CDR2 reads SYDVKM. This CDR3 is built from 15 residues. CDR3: CASSLAGPVNQPQHF. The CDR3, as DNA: TGTGCCAGCAGTTTAGCGGGTCCGGTTAATCAGCCCCAGCATTTT.

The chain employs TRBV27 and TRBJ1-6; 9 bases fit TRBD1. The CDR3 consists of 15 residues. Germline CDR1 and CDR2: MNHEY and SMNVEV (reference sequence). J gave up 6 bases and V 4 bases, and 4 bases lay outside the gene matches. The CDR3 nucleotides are TGTGCCAGCAGTTCCGGGACAGGGAGTAATTCACCCCTCCACTTT. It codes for CASSSGTGSNSPLHF.

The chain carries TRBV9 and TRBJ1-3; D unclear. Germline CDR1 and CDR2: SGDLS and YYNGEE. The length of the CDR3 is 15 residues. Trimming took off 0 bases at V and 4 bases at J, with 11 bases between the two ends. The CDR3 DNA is TGTGCCAGCAGCGTAGGGCCAGGAAAGGGAAACACCATATATTTT. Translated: CASSVGPGKGNTIYF.

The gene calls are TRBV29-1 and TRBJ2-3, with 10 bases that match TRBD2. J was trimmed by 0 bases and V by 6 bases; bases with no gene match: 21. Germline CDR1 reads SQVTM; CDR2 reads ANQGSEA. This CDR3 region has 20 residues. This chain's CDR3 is CSVRTGREEAGGISTDTQYF. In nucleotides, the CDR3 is TGCAGCGTGCGGACAGGTCGGGAAGAAGCGGGAGGGATTAGCACAGATACGCAGTATTTT.

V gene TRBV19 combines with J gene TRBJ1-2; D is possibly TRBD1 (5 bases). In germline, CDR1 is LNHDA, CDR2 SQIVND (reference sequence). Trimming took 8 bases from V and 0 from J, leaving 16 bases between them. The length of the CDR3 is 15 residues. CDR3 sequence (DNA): TGTGCCAGTGCCAATCAGGGTTCAGCTAACTATGGCTACACCTTC. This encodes CASANQGSANYGYTF.

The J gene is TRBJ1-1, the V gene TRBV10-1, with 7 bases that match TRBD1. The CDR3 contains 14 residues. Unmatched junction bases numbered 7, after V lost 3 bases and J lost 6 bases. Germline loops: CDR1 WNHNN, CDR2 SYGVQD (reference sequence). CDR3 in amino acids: CASSDDRERAEAFF. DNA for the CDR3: TGCGCCAGCAGTGACGACAGGGAGCGCGCTGAAGCTTTCTTT.